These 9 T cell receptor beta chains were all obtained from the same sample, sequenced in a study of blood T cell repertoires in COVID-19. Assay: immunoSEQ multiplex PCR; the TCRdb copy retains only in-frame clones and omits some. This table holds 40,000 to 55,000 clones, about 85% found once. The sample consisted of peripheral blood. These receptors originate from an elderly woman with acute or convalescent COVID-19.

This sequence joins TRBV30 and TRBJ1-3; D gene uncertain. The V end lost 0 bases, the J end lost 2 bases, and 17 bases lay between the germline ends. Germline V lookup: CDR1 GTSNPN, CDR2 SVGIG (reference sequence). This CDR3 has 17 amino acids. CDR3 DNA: TGTGCCTGGAGTGTATCGCGACACTTTATTACTGGAAACACCATATATTTT. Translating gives CAWSVSRHFITGNTIYF.

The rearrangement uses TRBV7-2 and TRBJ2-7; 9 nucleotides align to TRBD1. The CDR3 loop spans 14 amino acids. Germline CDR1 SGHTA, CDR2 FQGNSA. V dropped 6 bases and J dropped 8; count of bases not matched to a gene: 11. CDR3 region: CASSPDRGSFQQYF. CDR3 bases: TGTGCCAGCAGTCCCGACAGGGGGTCTTTCCAGCAGTACTTC.

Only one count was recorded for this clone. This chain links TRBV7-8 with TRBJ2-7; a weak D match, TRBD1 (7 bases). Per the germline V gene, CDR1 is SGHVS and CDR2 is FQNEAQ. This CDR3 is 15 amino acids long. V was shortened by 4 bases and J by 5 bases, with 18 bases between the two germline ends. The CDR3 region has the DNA TGTGCCAGCAGCTCGGCAGGGGGACTCCCTAACGAGCAGTACTTC. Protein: CASSSAGGLPNEQYF.

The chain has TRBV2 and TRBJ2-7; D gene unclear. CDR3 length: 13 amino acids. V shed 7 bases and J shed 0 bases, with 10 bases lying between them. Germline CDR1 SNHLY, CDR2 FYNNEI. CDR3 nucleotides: TGTGCCAGCAAGCTGCGGAGCTCCTACGAGCAGTACTTC. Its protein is CASKLRSSYEQYF.

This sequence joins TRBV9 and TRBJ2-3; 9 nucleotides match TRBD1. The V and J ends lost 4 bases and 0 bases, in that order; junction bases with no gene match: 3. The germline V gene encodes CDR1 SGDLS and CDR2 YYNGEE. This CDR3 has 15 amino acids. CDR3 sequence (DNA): TGTGCCAGCAGCCTAGGGACAGGGAGCACAGATACGCAGTATTTT. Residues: CASSLGTGSTDTQYF.

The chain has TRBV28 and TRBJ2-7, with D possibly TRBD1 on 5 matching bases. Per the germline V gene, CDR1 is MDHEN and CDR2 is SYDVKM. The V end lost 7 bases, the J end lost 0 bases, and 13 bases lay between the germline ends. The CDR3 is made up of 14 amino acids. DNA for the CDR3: TGTGCCAGCACCACTGACAGACACTCCTACGAGCAGTACTTC. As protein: CASTTDRHSYEQYF.

The CDR3, as DNA: TGTGCCAGTAGTATGGGACAGGGGGTTACTGAAGCTTTCTTT. This sequence encodes CASSMGQGVTEAFF. The chain is built from TRBV19 and TRBJ1-1; 11 bases are shared with TRBD1. V was pared by 3 bases and J by 5 bases, with 2 bases of the junction left unmatched. Germline loops: CDR1 LNHDA, CDR2 SQIVND (reference sequence). The CDR3 is 14 residues long.

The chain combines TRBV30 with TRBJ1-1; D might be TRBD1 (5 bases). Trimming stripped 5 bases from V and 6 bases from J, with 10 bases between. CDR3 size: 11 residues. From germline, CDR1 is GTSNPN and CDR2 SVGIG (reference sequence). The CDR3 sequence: CAWQGKSEAFF. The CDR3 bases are TGTGCCTGGCAGGGTAAATCTGAAGCTTTCTTT.

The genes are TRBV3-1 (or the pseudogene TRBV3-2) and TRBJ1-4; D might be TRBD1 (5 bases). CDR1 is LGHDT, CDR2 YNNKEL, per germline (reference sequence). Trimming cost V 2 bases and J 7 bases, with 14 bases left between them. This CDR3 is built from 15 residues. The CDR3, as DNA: TGTGCCAGCAGCCAAACCCAGGGTTCGGGTGAAAAACTGTTTTTT. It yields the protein CASSQTQGSGEKLFF.